These 22 T cell receptor beta chains came from one sample sequenced in a study of cytomegalovirus exposure and HLA in healthy donors. PCR used 60 Vbeta primers and 13 Jbeta primers. Measured with immunoSEQ multiplex PCR; TCRdb has only the in-frame clones, and not every one. In the table there are 150,000 to 180,000 clones, approximately 80% of which are singletons. Sample: PBMCs. Receptors were obtained from a man between 25 and 39 years old in good health and CMV-seropositive.

The chain carries TRBV28 and TRBJ2-5, with 7 bases identical to TRBD1. V dropped 2 bases and J dropped 0; count of bases not matched to a gene: 0. There are 14 residues in the CDR3. The germline V gene encodes CDR1 MDHEN and CDR2 SYDVKM. The CDR3 DNA reads as TGTGCCAGCAGTTTAACAGGGGACCAAGAGACCCAGTACTTC. This translates into CASSLTGDQETQYF.

The sample holds a few counts of this clone. V and J are TRBV28 and TRBJ2-1, with no clear D. Trimming cost V 2 bases and J 5 bases, with 13 bases left between them. There are 15 residues in the CDR3. The germline V gene has CDR1 MDHEN and CDR2 SYDVKM. The CDR3 DNA reads as TGTGCCAGCAGTTTAGAGGCGGAGATGAACAATGAGCAGTTCTTC. Protein sequence: CASSLEAEMNNEQFF.

The CDR3 DNA is TGTGCCAGCATGACTAGAGGCCCAGATACGCAGTATTTT. This gives the protein CASMTRGPDTQYF. V usage is TRBV2 and J usage is TRBJ2-3, with D possibly matching TRBD2 (6 bases). Trimming shortened V by 7 bases and J by 4 bases, and 12 bases separated the two germline ends. The CDR3 extends over 13 amino acids. Germline V gene data show CDR1 as SNHLY and CDR2 as FYNNEI.

The chain couples TRBV29-1 to TRBJ2-3, with a possible D match to TRBD2 (5 bases). Germline V gene data show CDR1 as SQVTM and CDR2 as ANQGSEA. The CDR3 has 14 residues. Trimming left V 3 bases short and J 4 bases short, with 14 bases between. CDR3 in amino acids: CSVDGGRSADTQYF. Written as DNA, the CDR3 is TGCAGCGTTGACGGTGGGAGAAGCGCAGATACGCAGTATTTT.

As for this clone: The sample carries other DNA sequences with the same CDR3. The chain links TRBV27 to TRBJ2-1; the D gene is possibly TRBD2 (5 bases). V was trimmed by 5 bases and J by 1 base, leaving 6 bases between them. The germline gives CDR1 MNHEY, CDR2 SMNVEV (reference sequence). The CDR3 length is 13 residues. The CDR3 sequence is CASSRGSYNEQFF. The CDR3, as DNA: TGTGCCAGCAGTCGGGGATCCTACAATGAGCAGTTCTTC.

The table lists this clone with a few counts. One junction end does not reproduce the germline sequence, and a read error may be involved. The gene calls are TRBV7-9 and TRBJ2-7; 9 bases match TRBD1. CDR1 and CDR2 from the germline V gene are SEHNR and FQNEAQ (reference sequence). The CDR3 is 15 amino acids. The CDR3 sequence: CSSSPFPGQGYEQYF. The CDR3 DNA reads TGTTCCAGCAGCCCCTTTCCGGGACAGGGCTACGAGCAGTACTTC.

The chain carries TRBV6-6 and TRBJ2-7, with D uncertain. The length of the CDR3 is 15 residues. CDR1 MNHNY and CDR2 SVGAGI come from the germline V gene (reference sequence). Trimming pared 2 bases from V and 0 bases from J, leaving 11 bases between. CDR3 residues: CASSYGQVLSYEQYF. DNA of the CDR3: TGTGCCAGCAGTTACGGGCAGGTCCTCTCCTACGAGCAGTACTTC.

The genes are TRBV5-1 and TRBJ1-2; the match to TRBD1 covers 7 bases. Germline trimming cut 2 bases from V and 4 bases from J; bases unmatched to any gene: 8. This CDR3 spans 15 amino acids. Germline V CDR1 and CDR2: SGHRS, YFSETQ. The CDR3 reads CASSFEAGTAYGYTF. DNA of the CDR3: TGCGCCAGCAGCTTTGAAGCCGGGACAGCCTATGGCTACACCTTC.

The rearrangement joins TRBV9 to TRBJ2-7; D unclear. The CDR3 spans 14 residues. Germline V gene lookup returns CDR1 SGDLS and CDR2 YYNGEE. Trimming stripped 3 bases from V and 2 bases from J, with 12 bases between. CDR3 protein: CASSATRSAYEQYF. The CDR3 nucleotides are TGTGCCAGCAGCGCAACTCGCTCGGCCTACGAGCAGTACTTC.

V usage is TRBV4-2 and J usage is TRBJ1-2; a weak D match, TRBD1 (5 bases). Germline V gene lookup returns CDR1 LGHNA and CDR2 YNFKEQ. This CDR3 is built from 14 residues. V was cut by 1 base and J by 5 bases, with 11 bases left in between. The CDR3 here is CASSQAGFRYGYTF. Here the CDR3 DNA reads TGTGCCAGCAGCCAAGCAGGGTTTAGGTATGGCTACACCTTC.

J is TRBJ1-1 and V is TRBV6-6, with D maybe TRBD1 (5 bases). Germline V gene sequence: CDR1 MNHNY, CDR2 SVGAGI (reference sequence). With 4 bases removed from V and 5 bases from J, the gap between germline ends came to 20 bases. CDR3 size: 16 residues. CDR3 region: CASSLRRGVGGTEAFF. CDR3 sequence (DNA): TGTGCCAGCAGTTTAAGGCGGGGGGTGGGGGGAACTGAAGCTTTCTTT.

The chain links TRBV9 to TRBJ2-5; D gene uncertain. V was cut by 0 bases and J by 7 bases, with 13 bases left in between. Germline CDR1 is SGDLS and CDR2 is YYNGEE. This CDR3 is 14 amino acids long. The CDR3: CASSVGAEEGTQYF. The CDR3 DNA is TGTGCCAGCAGCGTAGGGGCAGAAGAAGGGACCCAGTACTTC.

The chain has TRBV6-1 and TRBJ2-7; TRBD2 matches 14 bases. The CDR3 is 15 residues long. J lost 5 bases, V lost 5 bases, and 5 bases had no gene match. Per germline, CDR1 MNHNS and CDR2 SASEGT. The DNA for the CDR3 is TGTGCCAGCAGTCCTCCGGGACTAGCGGGAGACGAGCAGTACTTC. As protein: CASSPPGLAGDEQYF.

This sequence joins TRBV15 and TRBJ2-7, with TRBD2 matching 8 bases. This CDR3 spans 15 amino acids. The germline V gene has CDR1 LNHNV and CDR2 YYDKDF (reference sequence). The V gene end was trimmed by 0 bases and the J gene end by 3 bases; junction bases not matched to a gene: 4. CDR3 bases: TGTGCCACCAGCAGAGAGACGGGAGGGTTCTACGAGCAGTACTTC. This encodes CATSRETGGFYEQYF.

V gene TRBV28 combines with J gene TRBJ2-7; TRBD1 aligns across 7 bases. CDR1 is MDHEN, CDR2 SYDVKM, per germline. Trimming removed 8 bases from V and 2 bases from J; junction bases left unmatched: 6. The CDR3 length is 13 residues. CDR3 residues: CASGTELPYEQYF. In DNA, the CDR3 is TGTGCCAGCGGGACAGAATTACCCTACGAGCAGTACTTC.

The chain combines TRBV5-4 with TRBJ2-2, with 11 bases fitting TRBD1. Germline CDR1 and CDR2: SGHNT and YYREEE (reference sequence). This CDR3 contains 16 residues. With 4 bases clipped from V and 3 bases from J, the junction kept 5 bases outside the gene matches. Here the CDR3 reads CASSPPGQGDTGELFF. As DNA, the CDR3 is TGTGCCAGCAGCCCGCCGGGACAGGGGGACACCGGGGAGCTGTTTTTT.

This sequence joins TRBV28 and TRBJ1-4; D may be TRBD1 (5 bases). The V and J ends lost 2 bases and 10 bases respectively, with 5 bases between them. Germline assignment: CDR1 MDHEN and CDR2 SYDVKM. This CDR3 is 11 amino acids long. CDR3 DNA sequence: TGTGCCAGCAGTTTAAGGGGAAAACTGTTTTTT. It is translated as CASSLRGKLFF.

The gene calls are TRBV29-1 and TRBJ2-5, with TRBD1 identical over 8 bases. The ends lost 0 bases at V and 5 bases at J; junction bases unmatched: 5. CDR3 size: 14 residues. In germline, CDR1 is SQVTM, CDR2 ANQGSEA. Here the CDR3 DNA reads TGCAGCGTTGAAGATAGTCGGGACAGGGAGACCCAGTACTTC. Translating it yields CSVEDSRDRETQYF.

V gene TRBV9 combines with J gene TRBJ2-1; 10 bases line up with TRBD2. V lost 3 bases, J lost 0 bases, and 6 bases stayed unmatched. The CDR3 is 17 amino acids. From germline, CDR1 is SGDLS and CDR2 YYNGEE. This CDR3 is CASSAGLAENSYNEQFF. The CDR3 DNA sequence: TGTGCCAGCAGCGCAGGACTAGCGGAGAACTCCTACAATGAGCAGTTCTTC.

The CDR3 sequence is CASSTGVDGELFF. The DNA for the CDR3 is TGCGCCAGCAGTACAGGGGTGGACGGGGAGCTGTTTTTT. The genes are TRBV10-1 and TRBJ2-2; 7 bases match TRBD1. Germline CDR1 and CDR2: WNHNN and SYGVQD (reference sequence). The trim removed 5 bases at V and 7 bases at J, leaving 4 bases unmatched. The length of the CDR3 is 13 residues.

The CDR3 bases are TGTGCCAGCAGTGCTGGACTAGCGGGTATCTACGAGCAGTACTTC. As protein: CASSAGLAGIYEQYF. The J gene is TRBJ2-7, the V gene TRBV28; 11 nucleotides match TRBD2. The CDR3 is 15 residues long. V was clipped by 5 bases and J by 3 bases; unmatched bases: 6. Germline CDR1 reads MDHEN; CDR2 reads SYDVKM.

The chain couples TRBV12-5 to TRBJ2-6; 7 nucleotides line up with TRBD1. CDR1 LGHNT and CDR2 FRNRAP come from the germline V gene. V was clipped by 7 bases and J by 1 base; unmatched bases: 10. There are 17 residues in the CDR3. This CDR3 reads CASAKGGDSSGANVLTF. CDR3 DNA: TGTGCTAGTGCCAAAGGGGGCGATTCTTCTGGGGCCAACGTCCTGACTTTC.